The rows below give T cell receptor beta chains drawn from one sample of a study of blood T cell repertoires in COVID-19. Libraries were prepared by immunoSEQ multiplex PCR; TCRdb keeps only in-frame clonotypes and omits some of them. The sample contains under 200,000 clones, roughly 90% of which appear only once. The sample consisted of PBMCs or T cells enriched from blood (not recorded which). The receptors come from a woman aged 45-65 years who had recovered from COVID-19. Both conserved end residues are trimmed from each CDR3. The D gene is left open where the match is weak.

V	J	D	CDR3
TRBV12-5	TRBJ1-4	TRBD1	ASGETGTFDEKLF
TRBV19	TRBJ1-5	.	ASSWEPSLPQH
TRBV9	TRBJ1-1	.	ASSASLGNTEAF
TRBV27	TRBJ2-7	.	ASSLGPQGTSYEQY
TRBV5-1	TRBJ1-1	.	ASRRTTEAF
TRBV5-4	TRBJ2-5	TRBD2	ASSSGGPETQY
TRBV11-2	TRBJ2-5	.	ASLNTSTATQETQY
TRBV5-1	TRBJ2-1	.	ASSLAVGTAGEQF
TRBV5-4	TRBJ1-5	.	ASSSQGHNQPQH
TRBV7-2	TRBJ1-2	TRBD1	ASSPRQGNYGYT
TRBV24-1	TRBJ1-1	.	ATKQGVNTEAF
TRBV24-1	TRBJ2-2	TRBD1	ATRGTGTTGELF
TRBV11-1	TRBJ1-1	TRBD1	ASSPRQGELNTEAF
TRBV6-5	TRBJ1-2	TRBD1	ASSQTRDSGYT
TRBV19	TRBJ1-5	TRBD1	ASSLPGTGDQPQH
TRBV7-9	TRBJ1-1	.	ASHRELNTEAF
TRBV5-5	TRBJ1-2	TRBD1	ASSLALRTGTYGYT
TRBV18	TRBJ1-4	.	ASSRTGNPNEKLF
TRBV3-1/TRBV3-2	TRBJ1-1	.	ASSQVGLEAF
TRBV4-3	TRBJ2-2	TRBD2	ASSQAGGSNTGELF
TRBV2	TRBJ2-2	.	ASSEVRTGELF
TRBV6-5	TRBJ1-2	.	ASSPGHTYGYT
TRBV13	TRBJ1-1	.	ASSLGQKLNTEAF
TRBV18	TRBJ2-1	TRBD1	ASSLGDRGTYNEQF
TRBV18	TRBJ1-5	.	ASSPRQGNQPQH
TRBV30	TRBJ1-1	TRBD1	AWGGQGNTEAF
TRBV14	TRBJ1-2	.	ASSQRGGFNYGYT
TRBV4-3	TRBJ1-2	.	ASRRSAESGISNYGYT
TRBV4-3	TRBJ2-7	.	ASSQGTSGEGEQY
TRBV7-3	TRBJ1-6	TRBD1	ASSQTGGGSPLH
TRBV3-1/TRBV3-2	TRBJ1-5	TRBD1	ASSLGQISNQPQH
TRBV4-1	TRBJ1-1	.	ASSQVARATEAF
TRBV3-1/TRBV3-2	TRBJ1-2	TRBD1	ASSLYRGSGYT
TRBV19	TRBJ1-5	TRBD1	ASSEDRGTYQPQH
TRBV2	TRBJ2-7	.	ASSAGQIYEQY
TRBV2	TRBJ1-1	.	ASRETGTLYEAF
TRBV10-3	TRBJ2-1	.	AISPGSREQF
TRBV7-9	TRBJ1-6	TRBD1	ASSSIGQASFRYNSPLH
TRBV7-2	TRBJ1-3	TRBD1	ASSWGQTSGNTIY
TRBV5-1	TRBJ2-2	TRBD2	ASSKAGTIDGELF
TRBV7-2	TRBJ1-2	.	ASSLPRQAPGYT
TRBV14	TRBJ2-7	.	ASSHSQGYEQY
TRBV2	TRBJ2-7	.	ASAGFEQY
TRBV11-3	TRBJ1-1	.	ASSLLQTNTEAF
TRBV20-1	TRBJ1-1	.	SASPPGNTEAF
TRBV6-6	TRBJ1-1	.	ASSPGVRGTEAF
TRBV6-5	TRBJ1-4	TRBD1	ASTRAGQGLEKLF
TRBV4-2	TRBJ1-5	TRBD1	ASSQGTGGGSNQPQH
TRBV9	TRBJ1-5	.	ASSTPGGGSNQPQH